This T cell receptor (beta chain) derives from a study of OX40 agonist ivuxolimab in advanced cancers. Looking at the study overall: Ivuxolimab, an agonist antibody against OX40 (CD134), was given to patients.

With 7 bases removed from V and 4 bases from J, the gap between germline ends came to 5 bases. Germline values: CDR1 SNHLY, CDR2 FYNNEI. The CDR3 has 11 amino acids. The study's findings and limits: CD4+ and CD8+ T cells in blood underwent clonal expansion by week 6 at 0.1 to 3.0 mg/kg. Relative to CD4+, CD8+ T cells held more expanded clones on average.

This clone showed up just a few times. The antigen is undetermined. The assay was immunoSEQ multiplex PCR, and TCRdb's table has in-frame clones only and misses some. The table shows around 48,000 clones, with over 80% occurring only once. This sequence was found in an adult with an advanced solid tumor such as melanoma, head and neck, liver or kidney cancer. The gene calls are TRBV2 and TRBJ2-1, with D hard to call. This material consisted of CD4+ or CD8+ T cells sorted from blood, taken in a trial of the OX40 agonist ivuxolimab. CDR3 in DNA: TGTGCCAGCATGGGGTACAATGAGCAGTTCTTC. Residues: CASMGYNEQFF.